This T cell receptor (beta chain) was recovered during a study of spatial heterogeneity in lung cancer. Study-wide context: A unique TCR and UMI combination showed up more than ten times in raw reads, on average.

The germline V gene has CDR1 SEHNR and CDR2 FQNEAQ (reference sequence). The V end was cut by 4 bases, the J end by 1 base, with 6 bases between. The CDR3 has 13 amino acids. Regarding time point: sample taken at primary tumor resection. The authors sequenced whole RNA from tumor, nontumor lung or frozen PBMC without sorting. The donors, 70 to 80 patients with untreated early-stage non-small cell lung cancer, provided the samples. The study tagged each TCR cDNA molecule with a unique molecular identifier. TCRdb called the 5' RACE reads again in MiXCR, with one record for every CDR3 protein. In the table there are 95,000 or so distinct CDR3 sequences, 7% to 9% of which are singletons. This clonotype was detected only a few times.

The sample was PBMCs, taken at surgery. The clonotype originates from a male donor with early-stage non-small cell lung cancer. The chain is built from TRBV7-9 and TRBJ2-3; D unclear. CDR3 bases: TGTGCCAGCAGCTACCAGGGCACAGATACGCAGTATTTT. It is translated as CASSYQGTDTQYF. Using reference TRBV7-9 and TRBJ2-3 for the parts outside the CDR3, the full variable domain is DTGVSQNPRHKITKRGQNVTFRCDPISEHNRLYWYRQTLGQGPEFLTYFQNEAQLEKSRLLSDRFSAERPKGSFSTLEIQRTEQGDSAMYLCASSYQGTDTQYFGPGTRLTVL.